Listed below are T cell receptor beta chains from one sample, sequenced in a study of blood T cell repertoires in COVID-19. Profiled with immunoSEQ multiplex PCR; TCRdb holds only in-frame clones, not every one. The table lists 120,000 or so clones, around 82% of them singletons. The sample consisted of peripheral blood. These receptors were taken from a human donor in a cohort sampled during active COVID-19. Each CDR3 is given with its conserved first and last residue. D genes are given only for firm matches. Expanded clones are given a class, and other clones once, few, many or no size at all.

D gene	V gene	CDR3 length	J gene	clone size	CDR3 protein	CDR3 DNA
NA	TRBV2	11	TRBJ2-7	NA	CASSSQYEQYF	TGTGCCAGCAGTTCCCAGTACGAGCAGTACTTC
TRBD1	TRBV6-5	15	TRBJ2-7	NA	CASSYSWTGGYEQYF	TGTGCCAGCAGTTACTCATGGACAGGGGGCTACGAGCAGTACTTC
NA	TRBV4-3	13	TRBJ1-6	NA	CASSRSGEAPLHF	TGCGCCAGCAGCCGGTCGGGGGAAGCTCCCCTCCACTTT
TRBD2	TRBV11-2	16	TRBJ2-2	NA	CASSEASGGNTGELFF	TGTGCCAGCAGCGAAGCCAGCGGGGGAAACACCGGGGAGCTGTTTTTT
TRBD1	TRBV5-1	15	TRBJ1-1	NA	CASSLGGQANTEAFF	TGCGCCAGCAGCTTGGGGGGACAGGCGAACACTGAAGCTTTCTTT
TRBD2	TRBV2	15	TRBJ2-5	NA	CASSETAGGQETQYF	TGTGCCAGCAGTGAGACAGCGGGGGGCCAAGAGACCCAGTACTTC
TRBD1	TRBV10-3	16	TRBJ1-6	NA	CAISASGQGLNSPLHF	TGTGCCATCAGTGCCTCGGGACAGGGGCTGAATTCACCCCTCCACTTT
TRBD2	TRBV4-1	15	TRBJ2-7	NA	CASSQDTAGGYEQYF	TGCGCCAGCAGCCAAGATACGGCGGGGGGCTACGAGCAGTACTTC
TRBD1	TRBV5-1	14	TRBJ1-1	NA	CASSQGQGNLEAFF	TGCGCCAGCAGCCAGGGACAGGGGAACCTTGAAGCTTTCTTT
NA	TRBV6-1	16	TRBJ1-6	NA	CASSEAGSSYNSPLHF	TGTGCCAGCAGTGAAGCCGGGAGCTCCTATAATTCACCCCTCCACTTT
NA	TRBV6-1	16	TRBJ2-5	NA	CASSERWRGLGETQYF	TGTGCCAGCAGTGAAAGGTGGCGGGGGCTGGGGGAGACCCAGTACTTC
NA	TRBV28	15	TRBJ1-5	NA	CASSLMAGSNQPQHF	TGTGCCAGCAGTTTAATGGCAGGGAGCAATCAGCCCCAGCATTTT
NA	TRBV7-2	16	TRBJ2-4	NA	CASSLTGGLAKNIQYF	TGTGCCAGCAGCTTAACTGGGGGCTTGGCCAAAAACATTCAGTACTTC
TRBD1	TRBV7-2	16	TRBJ2-1	NA	CASSPLGTGFNNEQFF	TGTGCCAGCAGCCCCCTGGGGACAGGGTTTAACAATGAGCAGTTCTTC
NA	TRBV11-2	13	TRBJ2-7	once	CASSLAQGYEQYF	TGTGCCAGCAGCTTGGCACAGGGTTACGAGCAGTACTTC
NA	TRBV19	13	TRBJ2-7	NA	CASSKPPTHEQYF	TGTGCCAGTAGTAAGCCGCCTACCCACGAGCAGTACTTC
TRBD2	TRBV4-1	16	TRBJ2-3	NA	CASSQVLSGGADTQYF	TGCGCCAGCAGCCAAGTCCTTAGCGGGGGGGCAGATACGCAGTATTTT
TRBD2	TRBV7-9	12	TRBJ2-5	NA	CASTGGGETQYF	TGTGCCAGCACCGGGGGGGGAGAGACCCAGTACTTC
TRBD1	TRBV18	16	TRBJ2-7	NA	CASQGGQGLLAYEQYF	TGTGCCAGCCAGGGAGGACAGGGGCTACTTGCCTACGAGCAGTACTTC
NA	TRBV28	14	TRBJ2-3	NA	CASSFRSRTDTQYF	TGTGCCAGCAGTTTTCGGTCGCGCACAGATACGCAGTATTTT
TRBD2	TRBV7-2	15	TRBJ2-1	NA	CASSFSSGSGDEQFF	TGTGCCAGCAGCTTCTCTAGCGGCTCCGGGGATGAGCAGTTCTTC
NA	TRBV4-3	15	TRBJ1-4	once	CASSRGSATNEKLFF	TGCGCCAGCAGCCGAGGCTCTGCAACTAATGAAAAACTGTTTTTT
TRBD2	TRBV28	15	TRBJ2-7	NA	CASRPGLAGSYEQYF	TGTGCCAGCAGGCCCGGACTAGCGGGGTCCTACGAGCAGTACTTC
TRBD2	TRBV10-1	17	TRBJ2-3	once	CASSESIVAGASDTQYF	TGCGCCAGCAGTGAGTCGATTGTAGCGGGGGCATCAGATACGCAGTATTTT